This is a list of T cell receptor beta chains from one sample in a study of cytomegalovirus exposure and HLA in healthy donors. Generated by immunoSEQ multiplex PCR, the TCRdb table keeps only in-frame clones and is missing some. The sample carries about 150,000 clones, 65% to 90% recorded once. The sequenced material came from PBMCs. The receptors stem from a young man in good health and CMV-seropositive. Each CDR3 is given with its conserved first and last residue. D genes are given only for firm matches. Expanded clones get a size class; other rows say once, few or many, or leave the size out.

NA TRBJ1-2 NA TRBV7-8 TGTGCCAGCAGTGCGCGGACATTATATGGCTACACCTTC CASSARTLYGYTF
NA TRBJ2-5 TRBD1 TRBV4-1 TGCGCCAGCAGCCGAGGGACAGGGGGAGGGCCCCAGTACTTC CASSRGTGGGPQYF
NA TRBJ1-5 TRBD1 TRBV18 TGTGCCAGCTCACCTTACGGACAGGGTAGCAATCAGCCCCAGCATTTT CASSPYGQGSNQPQHF
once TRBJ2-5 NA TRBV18 TGTGCCAGCTCACCGTCGGAGACCCAGTACTTC CASSPSETQYF
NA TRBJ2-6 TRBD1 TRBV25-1 TGTGCCAGCAGCCCGGGACAGGGCAACTCTGGGGCCAACGTCCTGACTTTC CASSPGQGNSGANVLTF
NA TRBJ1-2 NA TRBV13 TGTGCCAGCGCGGGAGGGGGAAGACCTCATGGCTACACCTTC CASAGGGRPHGYTF
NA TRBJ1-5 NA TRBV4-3 TGCGCCAGCAGCCAAGATTGGGAGGGTAGCAATCAGCCCCAGCATTTT CASSQDWEGSNQPQHF
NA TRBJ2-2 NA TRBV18 TGTGCCAGCTCACCAATTAGCAGTTCGAACACCGGGGAGCTGTTTTTT CASSPISSSNTGELFF
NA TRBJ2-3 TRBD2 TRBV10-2 TGCGCCAGCAGCGCCACAGCGGGAGCAGGCACAGATACGCAGTATTTT CASSATAGAGTDTQYF
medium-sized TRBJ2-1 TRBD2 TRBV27 TGTGCCAGCAGTTCGGGACTAGCTAACTACAATGAGCAGTTCTTC CASSSGLANYNEQFF
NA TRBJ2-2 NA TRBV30 TGTGCCTGTCCGGGGGGCCTCGGGAACACCGGGGAGCTGTTTTTT CACPGGLGNTGELFF
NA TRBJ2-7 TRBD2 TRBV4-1 TGCGCCAGCAGCCAAGAGAGGACTAGCGGGAGTTATGCCGAGCAGTACTTC CASSQERTSGSYAEQYF
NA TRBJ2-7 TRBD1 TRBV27 TGTGCCAGGAAGCTACCTCCCGGGACAGGGGGCTACGAGCAGTACTTC CARKLPPGTGGYEQYF
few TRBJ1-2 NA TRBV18 TGTGCCAGCTCACCGGTCGGGGGGATCTATGGCTACACCTTC CASSPVGGIYGYTF
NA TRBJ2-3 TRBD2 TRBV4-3 TGCGCCAGCAGCCAAGTTCCTAGCGGGGGCACAGATACGCAGTATTTT CASSQVPSGGTDTQYF
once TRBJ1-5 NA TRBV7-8 TGTGCCAGCAGCTTAGGGGCAGGGGACAATCAGCCCCAGCATTTT CASSLGAGDNQPQHF
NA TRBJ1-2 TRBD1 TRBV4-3 TGCGCCAGCAGCCCGGACAGGGCCCGAGGGGGCTACACCTTC CASSPDRARGGYTF
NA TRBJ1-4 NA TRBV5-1 TGCGCCAGCAGCTTGAGATCCGGCGTACACAGGGCTAATGAAAAACTGTTTTTT CASSLRSGVHRANEKLFF
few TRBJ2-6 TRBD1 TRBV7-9 TGTGCCAGCAGCCTAGGGGGCTTTGGGGCCAACGTCCTGACTTTC CASSLGGFGANVLTF
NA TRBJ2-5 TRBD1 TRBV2 TGTGCCAGCAGAGGGACAGGGCAAGAGACCCAGTACTTC CASRGTGQETQYF
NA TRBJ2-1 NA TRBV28 TGTGCCAGCAGTTCCTTAGTAAATGAGCAGTTCTTC CASSSLVNEQFF
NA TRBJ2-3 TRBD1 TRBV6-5 TGTGCCAGCAGCCCGGACAGGGGGCAGGTAGATACGCAGTATTTT CASSPDRGQVDTQYF
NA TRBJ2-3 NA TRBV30 TGTGCCTGGAGTGGAGCGGTTCACGCTACCACAGATACGCAGTATTTT CAWSGAVHATTDTQYF
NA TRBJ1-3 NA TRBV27 TGTGCCAGCAGTTTAAGGGGGACTGGAAACACCATATATTTT CASSLRGTGNTIYF
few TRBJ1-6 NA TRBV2 TGTGCCAGCAGCTTGGGGTGGGGAGGGAGAGGATCACCCCTCCACTTT CASSLGWGGRGSPLHF
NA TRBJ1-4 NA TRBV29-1 TGCAGCGTTACTGCAACTAATGAAAAACTGTTTTTT CSVTATNEKLFF
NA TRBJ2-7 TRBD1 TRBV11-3 TGTGCCAGCAGCTCCGGGACAGGGCTAAGCGAGCAGTACTTC CASSSGTGLSEQYF
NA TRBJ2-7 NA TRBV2 TGTGCCACCAGGCGGGGACCCTCCTACGAGCAGTACTTC CATRRGPSYEQYF
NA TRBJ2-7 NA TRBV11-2 TGTGCCAGCAGAGACTACACCTACGAGCAGTACTTC CASRDYTYEQYF
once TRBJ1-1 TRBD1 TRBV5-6 TGTGCCAGCAGCTTTGGGACAGGCATGAACACTGAAGCTTTCTTT CASSFGTGMNTEAFF
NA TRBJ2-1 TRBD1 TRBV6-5 TGTGCCAGTTCCGGGACAGTGCCGTTCTTC CASSGTVPFF
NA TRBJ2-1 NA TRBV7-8 TGTGCCAGCATCCTGACTCCCTACAATGAGCAGTTCTTC CASILTPYNEQFF
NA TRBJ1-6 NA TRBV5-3 TGTGCCAGAAGCTTGCCAAGAGGCCTTTCACCCCTCCACTTT CARSLPRGLSPLHF
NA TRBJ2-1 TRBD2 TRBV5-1 TGCGCCAGCAGCTTTCGTCTAGCGGGGGAGAGCTCCTACAATGAGCAGTTCTTC CASSFRLAGESSYNEQFF
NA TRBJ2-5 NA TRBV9 TGTGCCAGCAGCACAGAAGGTGGACTCCAAGAGACCCAGTACTTC CASSTEGGLQETQYF
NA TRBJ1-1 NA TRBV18 TGTGCCAGCTCACCGACAGACGGACCGGGCACTGAAGCTTTCTTT CASSPTDGPGTEAFF
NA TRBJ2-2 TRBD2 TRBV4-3 TGCGCCAGCAGCCAAGGGTCTAGCGGGGGGGACGGGGAGCTGTTTTTT CASSQGSSGGDGELFF
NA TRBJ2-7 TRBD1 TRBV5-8 TGTGCCAGCAGCCCTGGGACAGGCCCCTACGAGCAGTACTTC CASSPGTGPYEQYF
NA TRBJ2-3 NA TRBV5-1 TGCGCCAGCAGCCCGAGGTCGGTGGGTGATACGCAGTATTTT CASSPRSVGDTQYF
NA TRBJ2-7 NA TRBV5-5 TGTGCCAGCAGCTTAACGGGTCGCAGGGGCGAGCAGTACTTC CASSLTGRRGEQYF
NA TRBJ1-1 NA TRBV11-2 TGTGCCAGCAGCTTAGCAGGGCTGGACACTGAAGCTTTCTTT CASSLAGLDTEAFF
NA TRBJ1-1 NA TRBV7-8 TGTGCCAGCAGCTTAGCCCTAGCCGGCACTGAAGCTTTCTTT CASSLALAGTEAFF
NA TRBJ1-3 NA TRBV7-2 TGTGCCAGCACCAATTTCGGGAACACCATATATTTT CASTNFGNTIYF
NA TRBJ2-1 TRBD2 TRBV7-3 TGTGCCAGCAGCTTCCCCGGGACTAGCGGGAACAATGAGCAGTTCTTC CASSFPGTSGNNEQFF
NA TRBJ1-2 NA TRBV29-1 TGCAGCGTCGGGGGGTCGCGGGGCTACACCTTC CSVGGSRGYTF
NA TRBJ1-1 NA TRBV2 TGTGCCAGCGCAGACCCCCCAGGCACTGAAGCTTTCTTT CASADPPGTEAFF
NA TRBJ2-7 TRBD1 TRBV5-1 TGCGCCAGCAGCTTGCAGGGGACAGGGCTATACGAGCAGTACTTC CASSLQGTGLYEQYF
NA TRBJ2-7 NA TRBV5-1 TGCGCCAGCAGCTTAGCGTCGCCGGCAGGGAATTACGAGCAGTACTTC CASSLASPAGNYEQYF